The sequence of this T cell receptor (beta chain) was determined in a study of cytomegalovirus exposure and HLA in healthy donors. Primers for the PCR totalled 60 Vbeta and 13 Jbeta. Repertoires were generated with immunoSEQ multiplex PCR, while TCRdb's copy carries only in-frame clones and drops some. The sample table sets out about 120,000 clones. These donors counted as nominally healthy when sampled, but unrecorded immune exposures were likely. After removal of 5 bases from V and 4 bases from J, the junction contained 7 bases not matched to a gene. CDR1 and CDR2 from the germline V gene are MDHEN and SYDVKM. The CDR3 runs to 15 residues. The study, taken as a whole, reports: Researchers left out some V segments, among them TRBV6-2 and TRBV6-3, as indistinguishable. Earlier analysis looked at TCR beta V segments, and most were productive about 90% or about 30% of the time.

About this clone: The antigen is not known.

The chain employs TRBV28 and TRBJ1-3; 8 nucleotides agree with TRBD1. The sample consisted of PBMCs. The sequence was obtained from a man aged 18-30 years in good health and CMV-seronegative. The CDR3 DNA follows: TGTGCCAGCAGTCCGTCCGGGACAGGAGGAAACACCATATATTTT. This encodes CASSPSGTGGNTIYF.